A single sample is the source of the 23 T cell receptor beta chains below, sequenced in a study of tumor and adjacent non-tumor tissue in lung cancer. TCRbeta libraries were built with three rounds of nested PCR, modified from ARM-PCR. TCRdb redid the calling of the multiplex PCR reads with MiXCR, one entry per CDR3 protein. The sample contains some 95,000 distinct CDR3 sequences, about 80% of which appear only once. RNA was extracted from bulk tissue without any cell sorting. The normal lung tissue was taken more than 3 cm from the tumor edge. The sequenced material came from distant non-tumor lung tissue. These receptors all come from a man aged 60-69 years with small cell lung cancer.

For this clonotype: A much larger clone sits a single nucleotide away, making a read error possible. In DNA, the CDR3 is TGTGCCATCAGTGACTACATGGACAGGGGCTACTCCTACGAGCAGTACGTC. It codes for CAISDYMDRGYSYEQYV. V usage is TRBV10-3 and J usage is TRBJ2-7; TRBD1 agrees at 9 bases. Trimming removed 3 bases from V and 0 bases from J; junction bases left unmatched: 9. Germline assignment: CDR1 ENHRY and CDR2 SYGVKD. This CDR3 comprises 17 residues.

In regard to this clonotype: Germline and junction disagree at one end, which may indicate a read error. CDR3 DNA: TGCAGTGCTCACACTGGATACGCGAAGACAAGGGGCGGGAGGCGATTTTACGAGCAGTATTTC. Translating it yields CSAHTGYAKTRGGRRFYEQYF. The chain uses TRBV20-1 and TRBJ2-7; 8 bases agree with TRBD2. CDR1 and CDR2 from the germline V gene are DFQATT and SNEGSKA (reference sequence). The CDR3 covers 21 residues.

There are a few counts of this clonotype. Compared with germline, one end of the junction differs, possibly owing to a read error. The V and J genes are TRBV4-1 and TRBJ2-3, with no clear D. CDR3 length: 16 residues. CDR1 MGHRA and CDR2 YSYEKL come from the germline V gene. The CDR3 region is CASSQAIFQSTDTLYF. In nucleotides, the CDR3 is TGCGCCAGCAGCCAAGCGATCTTCCAGAGTACAGATACGCTGTATTTT.

To note about this clonotype: A read error may produce the germline difference seen at one junction end. For the CDR3, the DNA is TGTGCCAGCAGCTTAGACAGGTGCCAGCCCCAGCACTTT. Translated: CASSLDRCQPQHF. The chain uses TRBV11-2 and TRBJ1-5, with unresolved D. This CDR3 contains 13 residues. The germline CDR1 and CDR2 sequences are SGHAT and FQNNGV. The full variable domain, its missing parts supplied by reference TRBV11-2 and TRBJ1-5, is EAGVAQSPRYKIIEKRQSVAFWCNPISGHATLYWYQQILGQGPKLLIQFQNNGVVDDSQLPKDRFSAERLKGVDSTLKIQPAKLEDSAVYLCASSLDRCQPQHFGDGTRLSIL.

Regarding this clonotype: The junction shows a germline mismatch at one end, possibly a read error. The chain carries TRBV29-1 and TRBJ2-1, with TRBD2 identical over 9 bases. This CDR3 has 13 amino acids. CDR1 is SQVTM and CDR2 is ANQGSEA in the germline V gene. The CDR3, as DNA: TGCAACCTCCAGGGACTAGCAGGCAATGAGCAGCTCTTC. It specifies CNLQGLAGNEQLF.

The chain uses TRBV7-9 and TRBJ2-1; 8 bases fit TRBD2. CDR1 is SEHNR and CDR2 is FQNEAQ in the germline V gene (reference sequence). The CDR3 is made up of 19 amino acids. Losses at the gene ends were 3 bases for V and 7 bases for J; bases not matched to a gene: 20. The CDR3, as DNA: TGTGCCAGCAGCTTGTTCTACGGGACTAGAGGGAGGGCGAGGAATGAGCAGTTCTTC. Protein sequence: CASSLFYGTRGRARNEQFF.

This chain links TRBV6-6 with TRBJ1-4; D remains unclear. This CDR3 is built from 17 residues. Trimming pared 5 bases from V and 11 bases from J, leaving 27 bases between. CDR1 and CDR2 (germline): MNHNY, SVGAGI (reference sequence). In DNA form, the CDR3 reads TGTGCCAGCAGTCACCGGAATTCGCCCCCTCATTACACGAAACTGTTTTTT. Amino acids: CASSHRNSPPHYTKLFF.

This rearrangement joins TRBV29-1 to TRBJ2-7; D is ambiguous. V was pared by 4 bases and J by 3 bases, with 7 bases between. CDR3 length equals 11 residues. The germline gives CDR1 SQVTM, CDR2 ANQGSEA. CDR3 amino acids: CSVGSGYEQYF. CDR3 in DNA: TGCAGCGTTGGTTCAGGCTACGAGCAGTACTTC.

With regard to this clonotype: One junction end disagrees with the germline gene, perhaps due to a read error. The chain couples TRBV11-2 to TRBJ1-2, with 9 nucleotides matching TRBD1. The CDR3 has 14 amino acids. From germline, CDR1 is SGHAT and CDR2 FQNNGV. The CDR3 coding sequence is TGTGCCAGCAGTATAGATACAGGGGGCTATGACTACACTTTC. Translated: CASSIDTGGYDYTF.

J is TRBJ2-1 and V is TRBV6-5, with TRBD2 as a possible D gene (5 bases). In germline, CDR1 is MNHEY, CDR2 SVGAGI. This CDR3 region has 13 residues. The ends were cut back, 6 bases at V and 10 bases at J, with 16 bases in the middle. The CDR3 nucleotides are TGTGCCAGCAGATCCCGGACTCCCGGCGAGCAGTTCTTC. Residues: CASRSRTPGEQFF.

Concerning this clonotype: A clone one base away is much larger, so this may be a read error. This chain joins TRBV21-1 and TRBJ1-6; TRBD1, the table's D call, lacks a check against the DNA. TRBV21-1 is noted as a pseudogene. The CDR3 loop spans 15 amino acids. In DNA form, the CDR3 reads TGTGCCAGCAACGGGACAGGGTCCTATAATTCACCCCTCCACTTT. It codes for CASNGTGSYNSPLHF.

This clonotype was picked up one time. This chain connects TRBV6-5 to TRBJ1-2, with TRBD1 matching over 8 bases. The CDR3 extends over 12 amino acids. Trimming took 7 bases from V and 8 from J; bases not matched to a gene: 6. Germline V gene sequence: CDR1 MNHEY, CDR2 SVGAGI. CDR3 loop: CASTGQGYGYTF. The CDR3 DNA reads as TGTGCCAGCACTGGACAGGGATACGGCTACACCTTC.

On this clonotype itself: An end of the junction does not agree with germline; a read error may underlie this. The chain uses TRBV10-3 and TRBJ1-1; 7 bases agree with TRBD1. Per germline, CDR1 ENHRY and CDR2 SYGVKD. This CDR3 is built from 13 residues. CDR3 sequence reads: CTIRGRDSDKAFF. The CDR3 DNA reads as TGTACCATCCGGGGGAGGGACAGCGACAAAGCTTTCTTT.

Details on this clonotype: One junction end disagrees with the germline gene, perhaps due to a read error. The V call is TRBV12-3 or TRBV12-4, the J call TRBJ1-2; D is unresolved. This CDR3 is 15 amino acids long. CDR3 coding DNA: TGTGCCGGCAGTTTAGAGGCTTCACTGGGCTATGGCTACACCTTC. Translating it yields CAGSLEASLGYGYTF.

The chain employs TRBV28 and TRBJ1-3; perhaps TRBD1 as D (5 bases). Germline CDR1 MDHEN, CDR2 SYDVKM. Trimming stripped 8 bases from V and 3 bases from J, with 14 bases between. There are 14 residues in the CDR3. CDR3 region: CASVGREYGNTIYF. The CDR3 DNA reads as TGTGCCAGCGTGGGCAGGGAGTATGGAAACACCATATATTTT. The full variable domain, its missing parts supplied by reference TRBV28 and TRBJ1-3, is DVKVTQSSRYLVKRTGEKVFLECVQDMDHENMFWYRQDPGLGLRLIYFSYDVKMKEKGDIPEGYSVSREKKERFSLILESASTNQTSMYLCASVGREYGNTIYFGEGSWLTVV.

Points on this clonotype: The missing conserved phenylalanine or tryptophan at the end of this CDR3 makes a read error likely. The limits of the CDR3 on the DNA are not certain, so only TCRdb's listed CDR3 is given. The gene calls are TRBV5-4 and TRBJ2-1; TRBD1 is the table's D call and was not checked against the DNA. Germline CDR1 and CDR2: SGHNT and YYREEE (reference sequence). 17 amino acids form the CDR3, both terminal residues included. This CDR3 reads CASSLDQATQYYNEQLS.

This chain joins TRBV2 and TRBJ2-3, with D perhaps matching TRBD1 (5 bases). The last part of the DNA fits TRBJ1-5 better; the J call may be wrong. The CDR3 is 12 amino acids. Germline lookup yields CDR1 SNHLY and CDR2 FYNNEI. The CDR3 protein is CASRGGGDTQHF. CDR3 coding DNA: TGTGCCAGCAGGGGGGGGGGAGATACGCAGCATTTT.

This clonotype showed up just once. Mismatch with germline at one junction end may stem from a read error. This CDR3 reads CAGSLGLVAGVLDTQYF. CDR3 nucleotides: TGTGCCGGCAGTTTAGGACTGGTAGCGGGAGTATTAGATACGCAGTATTTT. The chain has TRBV12-3 or TRBV12-4 and TRBJ2-3; 9 nucleotides agree with TRBD2. There are 17 residues in the CDR3.

In its sample, this clonotype was seen many times. The CDR3 loop is CASSLPGSYNEQFF. The CDR3 region has the DNA TGCGCCAGCAGCTTGCCAGGCTCCTACAATGAGCAGTTCTTC. This rearrangement joins TRBV5-1 to TRBJ2-1; unclear D gene. Germline V CDR1 and CDR2: SGHRS, YFSETQ. This CDR3 comprises 14 residues. Trimming left V 1 base short and J 0 bases short, with 5 bases between.

About this clonotype itself: Mismatch with germline at one junction end may stem from a read error. The CDR3 DNA reads TGCAGTGCTAGAAGGCTAGCGGGGACGAATACGCAGTATTTC. This translates into CSARRLAGTNTQYF. The chain carries TRBV20-1 and TRBJ2-3; 9 bases agree with TRBD2. The CDR3 contains 14 residues. The germline gives CDR1 DFQATT, CDR2 SNEGSKA (reference sequence).

V gene TRBV20-1 combines with J gene TRBJ2-5; unclear D gene. This CDR3 contains 13 residues. From germline, CDR1 is DFQATT and CDR2 SNEGSKA (reference sequence). The V end lost 5 bases, the J end lost 7 bases, and 17 bases lay between the germline ends. CDR3 DNA sequence: TGCAGTGCTCCCCTTAGCCGGAGTGTGACCCAGTACTTC. It encodes CSAPLSRSVTQYF.

Worth noting for this clonotype: A much more abundant neighbour one base away suggests this may be a read error. The rearrangement joins TRBV28 to TRBJ2-7; a weak D match, TRBD1 (5 bases). V gave up 6 bases and J gave up 5 bases, with 14 bases separating them. Germline V gene lookup returns CDR1 MDHEN and CDR2 SYDVKM. CDR3 size: 13 residues. In DNA form, the CDR3 reads TGTGCCAGCAGGATAACCAGGGAAAACGAGCAGTACGTC. Protein product: CASRITRENEQYV.

In its sample, this clonotype was seen a few times. The gene calls are TRBV2 and TRBJ2-3, with D maybe TRBD2 (5 bases). CDR1 is SNHLY and CDR2 is FYNNEI in the germline V gene. Trimming pared 8 bases from V and 5 bases from J, leaving 14 bases between. The CDR3 has 13 residues. The CDR3 loop is CASGLESEDTQYF. CDR3 sequence (DNA): TGTGCCAGCGGACTGGAGAGTGAAGATACGCAGTATTTT.